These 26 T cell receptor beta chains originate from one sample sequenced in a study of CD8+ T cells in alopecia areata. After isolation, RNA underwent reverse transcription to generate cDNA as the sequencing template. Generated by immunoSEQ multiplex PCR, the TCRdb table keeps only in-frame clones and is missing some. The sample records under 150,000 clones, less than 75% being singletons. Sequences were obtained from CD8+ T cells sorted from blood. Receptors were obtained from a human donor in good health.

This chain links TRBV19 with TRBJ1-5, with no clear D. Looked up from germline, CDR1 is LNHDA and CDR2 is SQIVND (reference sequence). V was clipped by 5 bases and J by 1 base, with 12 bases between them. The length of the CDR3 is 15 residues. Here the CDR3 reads CASSPSGASNQPQHF. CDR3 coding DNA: TGTGCCAGTAGTCCCTCCGGTGCGAGCAATCAGCCCCAGCATTTT.

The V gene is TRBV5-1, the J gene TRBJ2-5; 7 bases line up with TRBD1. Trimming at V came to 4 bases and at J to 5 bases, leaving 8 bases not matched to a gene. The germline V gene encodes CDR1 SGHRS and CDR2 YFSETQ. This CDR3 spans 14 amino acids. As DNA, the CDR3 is TGCGCCAGCAGCGGGGCGACAGGGCACGAGACCCAGTACTTC. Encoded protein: CASSGATGHETQYF.

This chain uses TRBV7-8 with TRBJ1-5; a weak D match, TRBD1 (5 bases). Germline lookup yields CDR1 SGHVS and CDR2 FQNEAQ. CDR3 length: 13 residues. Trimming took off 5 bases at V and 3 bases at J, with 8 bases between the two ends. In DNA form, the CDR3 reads TGTGCCAGCAGCCTAGGGGCCAATCAGCCCCAGCATTTT. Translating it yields CASSLGANQPQHF. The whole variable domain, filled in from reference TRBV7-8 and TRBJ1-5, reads GAGVSQSPRYKVAKRGQDVALRCDPISGHVSLFWYQQALGQGPEFLTYFQNEAQLDKSGLPSDRFFAERPEGSVSTLKIQRTQQEDSAVYLCASSLGANQPQHFGDGTRLSIL.

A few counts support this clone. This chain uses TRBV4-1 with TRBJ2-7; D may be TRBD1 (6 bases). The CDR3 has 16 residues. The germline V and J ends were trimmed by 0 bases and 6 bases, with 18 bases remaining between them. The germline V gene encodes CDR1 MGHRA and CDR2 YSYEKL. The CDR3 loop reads CASSQDYRVLLGEQYF. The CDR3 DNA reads TGCGCCAGCAGCCAAGATTACAGGGTCCTTCTGGGCGAGCAGTACTTC.

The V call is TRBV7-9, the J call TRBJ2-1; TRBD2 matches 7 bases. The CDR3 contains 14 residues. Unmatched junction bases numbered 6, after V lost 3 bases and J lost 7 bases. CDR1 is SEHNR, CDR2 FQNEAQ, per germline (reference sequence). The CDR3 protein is CASSLGGTHNEQFF. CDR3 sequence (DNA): TGTGCCAGCAGCTTGGGAGGGACTCATAATGAGCAGTTCTTC.

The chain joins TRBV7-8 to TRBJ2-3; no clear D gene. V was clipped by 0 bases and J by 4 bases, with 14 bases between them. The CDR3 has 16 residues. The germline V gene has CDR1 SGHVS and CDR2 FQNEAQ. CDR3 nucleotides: TGTGCCAGCAGCTTAGCGGGGTTTTATGTGTCAGATACGCAGTATTTT. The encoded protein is CASSLAGFYVSDTQYF. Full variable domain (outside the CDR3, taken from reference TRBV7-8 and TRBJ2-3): GAGVSQSPRYKVAKRGQDVALRCDPISGHVSLFWYQQALGQGPEFLTYFQNEAQLDKSGLPSDRFFAERPEGSVSTLKIQRTQQEDSAVYLCASSLAGFYVSDTQYFGPGTRLTVL.

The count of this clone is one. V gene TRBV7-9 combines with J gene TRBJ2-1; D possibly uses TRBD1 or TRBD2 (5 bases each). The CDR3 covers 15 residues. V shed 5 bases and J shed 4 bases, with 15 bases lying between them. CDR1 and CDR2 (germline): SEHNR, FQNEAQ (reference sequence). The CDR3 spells CASSPSGGPYNEQFF. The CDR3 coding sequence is TGTGCCAGCAGCCCTTCTGGGGGTCCGTACAATGAGCAGTTCTTC.

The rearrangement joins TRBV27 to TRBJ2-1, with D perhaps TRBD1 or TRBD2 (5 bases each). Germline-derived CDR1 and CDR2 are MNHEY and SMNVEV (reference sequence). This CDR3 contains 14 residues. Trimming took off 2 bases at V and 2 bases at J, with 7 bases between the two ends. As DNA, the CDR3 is TGTGCCAGCAGTTTAGGGACGGCCTACAATGAGCAGTTCTTC. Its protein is CASSLGTAYNEQFF.

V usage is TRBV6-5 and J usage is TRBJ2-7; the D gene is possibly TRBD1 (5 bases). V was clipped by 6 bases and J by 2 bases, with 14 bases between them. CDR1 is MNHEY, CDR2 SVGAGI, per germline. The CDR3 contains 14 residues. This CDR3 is CASSADGATYEQYF. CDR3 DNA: TGTGCCAGCAGCGCGGATGGGGCTACCTACGAGCAGTACTTC.

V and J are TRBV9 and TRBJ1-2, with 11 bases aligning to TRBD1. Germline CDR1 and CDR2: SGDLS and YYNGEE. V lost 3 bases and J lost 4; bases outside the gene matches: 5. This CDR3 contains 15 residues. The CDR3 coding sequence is TGTGCCAGCAGCGCAACGGGACAGGGGGTCTATGGCTACACCTTC. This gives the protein CASSATGQGVYGYTF. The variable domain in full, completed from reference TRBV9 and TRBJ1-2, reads DSGVTQTPKHLITATGQRVTLRCSPRSGDLSVYWYQQSLDQGLQFLIQYYNGEERAKGNILERFSAQQFPDLHSELNLSSLELGDSALYFCASSATGQGVYGYTFGSGTRLTVV.

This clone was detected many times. The CDR3 spells CASSVSGGANIQYF. The CDR3 DNA is TGTGCCAGCAGCGTCAGCGGGGGGGCAAACATTCAGTACTTC. The chain carries TRBV9 and TRBJ2-4; 10 bases fit TRBD2. The CDR3 extends over 14 amino acids. Trimming removed 2 bases from V and 6 bases from J; junction bases left unmatched: 2. Germline V lookup: CDR1 SGDLS, CDR2 YYNGEE.

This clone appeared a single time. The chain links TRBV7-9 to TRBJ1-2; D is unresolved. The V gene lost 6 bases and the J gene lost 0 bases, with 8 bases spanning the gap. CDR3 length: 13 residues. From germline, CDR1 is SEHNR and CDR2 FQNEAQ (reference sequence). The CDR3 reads CASRPSTNYGYTF. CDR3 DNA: TGTGCCAGCAGACCGAGCACTAACTATGGCTACACCTTC.

CDR3 coding DNA: TGTGCCAGCAGTGACCGCCTAAACACCGGGGAGCTGTTTTTT. This gives the protein CASSDRLNTGELFF. The rearrangement links TRBV6-4 to TRBJ2-2, with D uncertain. V lost 2 bases and J 2 bases, leaving 6 bases between the germline ends. This CDR3 comprises 14 residues. CDR1 and CDR2 (germline): MRHNA, SNTAGT.

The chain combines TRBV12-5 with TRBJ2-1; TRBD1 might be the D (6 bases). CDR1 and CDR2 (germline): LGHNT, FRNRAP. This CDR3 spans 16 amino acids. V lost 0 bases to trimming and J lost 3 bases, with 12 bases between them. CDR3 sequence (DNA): TGTGCTAGTGGTTTGGTACAGGGACCATACTACAATGAGCAGTTCTTC. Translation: CASGLVQGPYYNEQFF.

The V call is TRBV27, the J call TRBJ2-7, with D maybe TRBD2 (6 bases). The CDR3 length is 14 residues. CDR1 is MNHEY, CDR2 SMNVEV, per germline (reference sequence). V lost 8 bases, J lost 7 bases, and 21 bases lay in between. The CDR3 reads CASRNLARVWEQYF. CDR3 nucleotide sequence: TGTGCCAGCCGAAATCTAGCGAGAGTCTGGGAGCAGTACTTC.

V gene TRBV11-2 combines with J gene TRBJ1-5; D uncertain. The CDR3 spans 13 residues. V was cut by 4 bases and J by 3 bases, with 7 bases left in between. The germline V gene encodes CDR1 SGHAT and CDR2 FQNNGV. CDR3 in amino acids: CASSSRLNQPQHF. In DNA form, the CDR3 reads TGTGCCAGCAGCTCCCGACTCAATCAGCCCCAGCATTTT.

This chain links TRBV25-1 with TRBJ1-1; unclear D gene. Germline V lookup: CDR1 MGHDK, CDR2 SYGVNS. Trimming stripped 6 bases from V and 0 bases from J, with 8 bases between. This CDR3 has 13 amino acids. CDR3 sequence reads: CASSYGLNTEAFF. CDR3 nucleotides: TGTGCCAGCAGCTATGGACTGAACACTGAAGCTTTCTTT.

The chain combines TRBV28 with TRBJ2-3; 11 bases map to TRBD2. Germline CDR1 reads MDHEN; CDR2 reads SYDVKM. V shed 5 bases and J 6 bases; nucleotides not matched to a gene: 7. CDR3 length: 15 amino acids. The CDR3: CASSPIAGGRDTQYF. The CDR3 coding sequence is TGTGCCAGCAGTCCCATAGCGGGAGGGAGGGATACGCAGTATTTT.

The CDR3 sequence is CASSSVAGLTDTQYF. The CDR3 DNA reads TGTGCCAGCAGCTCCGTGGCGGGACTTACAGATACGCAGTATTTT. The chain recombines TRBV7-9 with TRBJ2-3; possible D gene TRBD2, 6 bases. CDR1 and CDR2 (germline): SEHNR, FQNEAQ (reference sequence). V was clipped by 4 bases and J by 3 bases, with 14 bases between them. This CDR3 region has 15 residues.

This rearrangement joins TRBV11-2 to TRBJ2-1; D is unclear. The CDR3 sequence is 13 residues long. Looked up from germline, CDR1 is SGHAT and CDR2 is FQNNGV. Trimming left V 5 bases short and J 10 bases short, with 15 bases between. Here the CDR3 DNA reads TGTGCCAGCAGCCATCGACAAGACTGGGAGCAGTTCTTC. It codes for CASSHRQDWEQFF. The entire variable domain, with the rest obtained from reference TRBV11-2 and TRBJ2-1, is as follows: EAGVAQSPRYKIIEKRQSVAFWCNPISGHATLYWYQQILGQGPKLLIQFQNNGVVDDSQLPKDRFSAERLKGVDSTLKIQPAKLEDSAVYLCASSHRQDWEQFFGPGTRLTVL.

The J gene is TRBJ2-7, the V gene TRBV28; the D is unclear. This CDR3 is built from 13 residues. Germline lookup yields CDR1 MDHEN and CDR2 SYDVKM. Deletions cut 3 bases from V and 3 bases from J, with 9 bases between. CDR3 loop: CASSFTRHYEQYF. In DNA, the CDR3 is TGTGCCAGCAGTTTCACCCGTCACTACGAGCAGTACTTC.

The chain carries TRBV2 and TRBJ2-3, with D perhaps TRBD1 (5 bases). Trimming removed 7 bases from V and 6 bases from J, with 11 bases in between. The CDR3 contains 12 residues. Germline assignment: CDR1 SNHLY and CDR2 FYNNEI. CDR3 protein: CASTIRGDTQYF. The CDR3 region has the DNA TGTGCCAGCACCATAAGGGGTGATACGCAGTATTTT.

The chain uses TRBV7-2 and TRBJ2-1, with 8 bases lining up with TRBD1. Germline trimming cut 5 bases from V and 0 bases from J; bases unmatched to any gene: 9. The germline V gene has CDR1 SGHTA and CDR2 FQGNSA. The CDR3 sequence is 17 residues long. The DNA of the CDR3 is TGTGCCAGCAGCAACAAGCGACAGGGGAGCTCCTACAATGAGCAGTTCTTC. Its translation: CASSNKRQGSSYNEQFF.

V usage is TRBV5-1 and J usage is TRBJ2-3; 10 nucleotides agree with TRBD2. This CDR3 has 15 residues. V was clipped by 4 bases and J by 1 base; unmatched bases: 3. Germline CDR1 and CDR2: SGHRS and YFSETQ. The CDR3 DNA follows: TGCGCCAGCAGCATCGGACTAGCGGGCACAGATACGCAGTATTTT. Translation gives CASSIGLAGTDTQYF.

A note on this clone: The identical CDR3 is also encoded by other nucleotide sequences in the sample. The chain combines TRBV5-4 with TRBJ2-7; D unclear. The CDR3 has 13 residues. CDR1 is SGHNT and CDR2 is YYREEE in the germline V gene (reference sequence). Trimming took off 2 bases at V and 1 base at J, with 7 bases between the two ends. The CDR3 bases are TGTGCCAGCAGCTTAGGGTCTTCCTACGAGCAGTACTTC. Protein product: CASSLGSSYEQYF.

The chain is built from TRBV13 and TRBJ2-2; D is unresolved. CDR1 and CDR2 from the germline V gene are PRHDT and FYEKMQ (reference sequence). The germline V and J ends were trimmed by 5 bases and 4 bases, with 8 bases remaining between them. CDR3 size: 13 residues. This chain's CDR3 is CASSLALTGELFF. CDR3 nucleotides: TGTGCCAGCAGCCTCGCTCTCACCGGGGAGCTGTTTTTT.